The TCR beta chain under discussion was sequenced for a study of T cells in pancreatic ductal adenocarcinoma. Study results and caveats: Results skew toward the minority of patients with early-stage disease. Blood clonality (about 0.07) did not differ significantly from tumor (about 0.12). Unique clonotypes were approximately 8-fold more numerous in blood than in tumor. Comparisons of tumor and blood clonality may show falsely lower tumor diversity.

This clone has a single count. Its antigen remains unknown. Trimming shortened V by 3 bases and J by 1 base, and 7 bases separated the two germline ends. CDR1 is SGHDT and CDR2 is YYEEEE in the germline V gene. This CDR3 region has 13 residues. Sequencing was performed with immunoSEQ multiplex PCR; in TCRdb, only in-frame clones are kept and a portion is missing. The profile shows some 5,400 clones, under 75% of them singletons. Selected pancreatic ductal adenocarcinoma patients had undergone surgery without neoadjuvant therapy. The chain combines TRBV5-6 with TRBJ1-1; D might be TRBD1 (5 bases). The source of this sequence is a human donor with pancreatic ductal adenocarcinoma. The sample consisted of pancreatic tumor tissue. The CDR3 spells CASSWGGNTEAFF. For the CDR3, the DNA is TGTGCCAGCAGCTGGGGGGGGAACACTGAAGCTTTCTTT.